The 16 T cell receptor beta chains below come from one sample, sequenced in a study of T cells and Merkel cell carcinoma outcomes. Data came from immunoSEQ multiplex PCR; TCRdb stores just in-frame clones and leaves some out. Of approximately 10,000 clones in the sample, around 95% were seen once. The sequenced sample consisted of tumor tissue from Merkel cell carcinoma. The receptors shown here come from a human donor with Merkel cell carcinoma.

This chain links TRBV4-3 with TRBJ2-3; D gene unclear. Trimming pared 1 base from V and 4 bases from J, leaving 12 bases between. Germline values: CDR1 LGHNA, CDR2 YSLEER. This CDR3 region has 15 residues. Written as DNA, the CDR3 is TGCGCCAGCAGCCAAGGTTCGTTAGGAGCAGATACGCAGTATTTT. Translation gives CASSQGSLGADTQYF.

CDR3 loop: CASSFREFYEQYF. The CDR3 DNA sequence: TGTGCCAGCAGCTTCCGGGAGTTCTACGAGCAGTACTTC. The chain has TRBV11-2 and TRBJ2-7; possible D gene TRBD2, 6 bases. Trimming removed 3 bases from V and 3 bases from J, with 9 bases in between. Germline assignment: CDR1 SGHAT and CDR2 FQNNGV. The CDR3 totals 13 residues.

J is TRBJ1-2 and V is TRBV5-1; D is unclear. V lost 3 bases, J lost 7 bases, and 13 bases lay in between. The CDR3 is 13 amino acids. Germline V gene sequence: CDR1 SGHRS, CDR2 YFSETQ. The CDR3 loop is CASSYPGGGGYTF. CDR3 coding DNA: TGCGCCAGCAGCTACCCGGGAGGCGGTGGCTACACCTTC.

This clone was seen a handful of times. This chain links TRBV8-2 with TRBJ2-6. TRBV8-2 is marked as a pseudogene. This CDR3 spans 15 amino acids. CDR3 DNA: TGTGGCAGTATAGTTACACAAAGTCGGGCCAACGTCCTGACTTTC. Amino acids: CGSIVTQSRANVLTF.

This chain joins TRBV5-1 and TRBJ1-5; D is unclear. CDR1 and CDR2 from the germline V gene are SGHRS and YFSETQ. V lost 1 base to trimming and J lost 0 bases, with 11 bases between them. The CDR3 is 16 amino acids. CDR3 nucleotides: TGCGCCAGCAGCTTGTGGGCAGCCGATAGCAATCAGCCCCAGCATTTT. This sequence encodes CASSLWAADSNQPQHF.

V gene TRBV28 combines with J gene TRBJ2-2, with D tentatively TRBD1 or TRBD2 (6 bases each). This CDR3 is built from 16 residues. V gave up 10 bases and J gave up 4 bases, with 22 bases separating them. Per the germline V gene, CDR1 is MDHEN and CDR2 is SYDVKM. CDR3 amino acids: CATLPSTPGATGELFF. The CDR3 bases are TGTGCCACCCTCCCTTCGACCCCGGGGGCCACCGGGGAGCTGTTTTTT.

The rearrangement links TRBV28 to TRBJ1-2, with D perhaps matching TRBD1 (6 bases). Germline loops: CDR1 MDHEN, CDR2 SYDVKM. Trimming pared 2 bases from V and 4 bases from J, leaving 14 bases between. The CDR3 is made up of 15 amino acids. CDR3 DNA: TGTGCCAGCAGTTTAACCCAGGGGTCATCCTATGGCTACACCTTC. Its protein product is CASSLTQGSSYGYTF.

This clone was seen a single time. This chain uses TRBV28 with TRBJ2-7, with a possible D match to TRBD1 (6 bases). V lost 3 bases to trimming and J lost 2 bases, with 11 bases between them. The germline gives CDR1 MDHEN, CDR2 SYDVKM. This CDR3 comprises 14 residues. The CDR3 is CASSFPDRPYEQYF. The CDR3 region has the DNA TGTGCCAGCAGTTTCCCCGACAGGCCCTACGAGCAGTACTTC.

This chain connects TRBV4-3 to TRBJ2-1, with unresolved D. Trimming left V 0 bases short and J 5 bases short, with 8 bases between. The CDR3 has 14 residues. Germline V CDR1 and CDR2: LGHNA, YSLEER. CDR3 residues: CASSQEGTHNEQFF. Written as DNA, the CDR3 is TGCGCCAGCAGCCAAGAAGGCACTCACAATGAGCAGTTCTTC.

This clone was seen just once. The CDR3 DNA is TGTGCCAGCAGCCAAGAAACTAGCGGGAGGAGGGGCTATGAGCAGTTCTTC. Amino acids: CASSQETSGRRGYEQFF. This rearrangement joins TRBV4-2 to TRBJ2-1, with TRBD2 matching over 12 bases. The CDR3 runs to 17 residues. Unmatched junction bases numbered 8, after V lost 0 bases and J lost 8 bases. Germline loops: CDR1 LGHNA, CDR2 YNFKEQ.

This rearrangement joins TRBV30 to TRBJ2-7; D not resolved. The CDR3 has 10 amino acids. V gave up 7 bases and J gave up 6 bases, with 10 bases separating them. Per the germline V gene, CDR1 is GTSNPN and CDR2 is SVGIG (reference sequence). The CDR3 coding sequence is TGTGCCTCCGGAACGTTCGAGCAGTACTTC. Protein: CASGTFEQYF.

This clone was detected only once. This chain uses TRBV18 with TRBJ2-5; 7 nucleotides match TRBD2. The junction had 10 bases not matched to a gene; V was cut back by 6 bases and J by 3 bases. CDR1 is KGHSH and CDR2 is LQKENI in the germline V gene. The CDR3 contains 15 residues. This CDR3 is CASSPPGRGEETQYF. The DNA for the CDR3 is TGTGCCAGCTCGCCCCCAGGGAGGGGAGAAGAGACCCAGTACTTC.

This clone was seen a handful of times. Here the CDR3 DNA reads TGTGCCAGCAGCTCCCGGGGATACTATGGCTACACCTTC. Translated: CASSSRGYYGYTF. The chain has TRBV6-5 and TRBJ1-2; D is unclear. Germline CDR1 MNHEY, CDR2 SVGAGI. V gave up 6 bases and J gave up 3 bases, with 11 bases separating them. The CDR3 is made up of 13 amino acids.

V is TRBV11-2 and J is TRBJ2-5, with D unclear. The germline CDR1 and CDR2 sequences are SGHAT and FQNNGV. The V gene lost 1 base and the J gene lost 5 bases, with 11 bases spanning the gap. This CDR3 is 14 amino acids long. Here the CDR3 DNA reads TGTGCCAGCAGCTTAGGTACCTTTCCGGAGACCCAGTACTTC. Its translation: CASSLGTFPETQYF.

V usage is TRBV14 and J usage is TRBJ2-1; D not certain. CDR3 length: 15 residues. V lost 2 bases, J lost 0 bases, and 8 bases lay in between. The germline gives CDR1 SGHDN, CDR2 FVKESK. The CDR3 is CASSQTHSSYNEQFF. CDR3 DNA: TGTGCCAGCAGCCAAACCCATAGCTCCTACAATGAGCAGTTCTTC.

This chain links TRBV7-9 with TRBJ2-2; 8 bases fit TRBD1. The length of the CDR3 is 15 residues. Looked up from germline, CDR1 is SEHNR and CDR2 is FQNEAQ (reference sequence). V shed 9 bases, J shed 6 bases, and the junction held 12 bases outside the gene matches. CDR3 DNA: TGTGCCAGTCGTGAAGAGGGCAGGGGGCCCGGGGAGCTGTTTTTT. Amino acids: CASREEGRGPGELFF.